The clone carrying this T cell receptor beta chain has just a few counts. Germline V gives CDR1 MDHEN, CDR2 SYDVKM. V was pared by 6 bases and J by 2 bases, with 7 bases between. The CDR3 runs 12 residues. The data belong to a study of T cell responses to AZD1222 COVID-19 vaccine. The data were produced by immunoSEQ multiplex PCR, yet TCRdb's version contains in-frame clones alone and is incomplete. This table holds 120,000 or so clones, 90% found once. The TCR comes from an adult in good health. The gene calls are TRBV28 and TRBJ1-2; no clear D. This sample comprised peripheral blood, obtained on day 0 of AZD1222 vaccination. The CDR3 protein is CASRRFNYGYTF. The CDR3 DNA reads as TGTGCCAGCAGGCGATTCAACTATGGCTACACCTTC.